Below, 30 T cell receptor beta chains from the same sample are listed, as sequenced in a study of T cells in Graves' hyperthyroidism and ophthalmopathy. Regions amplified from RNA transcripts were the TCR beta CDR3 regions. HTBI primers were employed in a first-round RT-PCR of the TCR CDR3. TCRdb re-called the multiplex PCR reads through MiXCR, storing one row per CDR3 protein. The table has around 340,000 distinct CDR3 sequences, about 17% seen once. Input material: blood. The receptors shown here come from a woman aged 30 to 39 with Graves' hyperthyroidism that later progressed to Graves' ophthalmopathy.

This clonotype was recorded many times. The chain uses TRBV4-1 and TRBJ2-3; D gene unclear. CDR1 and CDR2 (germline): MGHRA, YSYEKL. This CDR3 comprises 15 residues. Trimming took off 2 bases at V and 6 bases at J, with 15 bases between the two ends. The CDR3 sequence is CASSQSSLVVDTQYF. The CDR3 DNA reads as TGCGCCAGCAGCCAATCGTCGCTTGTTGTGGATACGCAGTATTTT.

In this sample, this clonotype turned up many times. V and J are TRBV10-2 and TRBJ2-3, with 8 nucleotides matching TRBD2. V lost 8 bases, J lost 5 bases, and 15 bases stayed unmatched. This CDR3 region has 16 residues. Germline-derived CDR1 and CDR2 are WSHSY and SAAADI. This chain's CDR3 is CASSTSPGTSGDTQYF. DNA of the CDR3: TGCGCCAGCTCAACTAGTCCCGGGACTAGTGGAGATACGCAGTATTTT.

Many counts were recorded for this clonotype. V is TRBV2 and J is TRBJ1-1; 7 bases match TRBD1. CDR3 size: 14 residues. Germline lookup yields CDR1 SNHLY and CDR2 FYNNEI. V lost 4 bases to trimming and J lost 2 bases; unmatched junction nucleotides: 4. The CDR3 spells CASSVQGLNTEAFF. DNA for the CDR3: TGTGCCAGCAGTGTACAGGGGTTAAACACTGAAGCTTTCTTT.

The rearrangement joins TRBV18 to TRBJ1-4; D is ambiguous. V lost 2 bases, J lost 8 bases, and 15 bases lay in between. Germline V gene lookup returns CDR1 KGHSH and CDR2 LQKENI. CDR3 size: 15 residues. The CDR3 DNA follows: TGTGCCAGCTCACCAATTGGCGGGGAGTACGAAAAACTGTTTTTT. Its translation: CASSPIGGEYEKLFF.

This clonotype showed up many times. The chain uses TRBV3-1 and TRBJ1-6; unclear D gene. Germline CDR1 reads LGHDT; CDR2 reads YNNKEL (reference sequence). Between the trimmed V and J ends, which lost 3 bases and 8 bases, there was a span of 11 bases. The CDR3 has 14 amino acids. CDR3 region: CASSHEAGYSPLHF. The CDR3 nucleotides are TGTGCCAGCAGCCATGAGGCCGGTTATTCACCCCTCCACTTT.

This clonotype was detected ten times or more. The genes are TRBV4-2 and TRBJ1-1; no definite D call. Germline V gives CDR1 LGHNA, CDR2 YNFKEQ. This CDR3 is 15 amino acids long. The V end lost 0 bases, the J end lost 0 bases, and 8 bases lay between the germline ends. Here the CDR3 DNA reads TGTGCCAGCAGCCAAGAATGGACTGTGAACACTGAAGCTTTCTTT. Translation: CASSQEWTVNTEAFF.

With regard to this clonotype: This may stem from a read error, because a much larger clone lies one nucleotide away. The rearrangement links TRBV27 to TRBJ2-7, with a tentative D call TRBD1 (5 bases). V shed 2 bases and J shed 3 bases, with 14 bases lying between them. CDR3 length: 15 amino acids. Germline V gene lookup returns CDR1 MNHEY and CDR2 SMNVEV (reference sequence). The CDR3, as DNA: TGTGCCAGCAGTTTAATGGCAGGGTTCTTCTACGAGCAGTACTTC. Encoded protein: CASSLMAGFFYEQYF.

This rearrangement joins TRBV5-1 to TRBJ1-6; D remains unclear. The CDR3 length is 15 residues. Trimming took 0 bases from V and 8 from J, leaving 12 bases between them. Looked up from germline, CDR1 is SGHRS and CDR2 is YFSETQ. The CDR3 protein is CASSLEAQADSPLHF. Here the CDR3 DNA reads TGCGCCAGCAGCTTGGAGGCGCAAGCGGATTCACCCCTCCACTTT.

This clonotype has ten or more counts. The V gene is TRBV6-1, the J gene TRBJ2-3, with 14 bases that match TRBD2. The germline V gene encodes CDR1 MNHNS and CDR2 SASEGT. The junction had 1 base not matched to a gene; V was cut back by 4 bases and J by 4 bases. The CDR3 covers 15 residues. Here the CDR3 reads CASSGLAGGPDTQYF. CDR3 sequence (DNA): TGTGCCAGCAGTGGACTAGCGGGGGGGCCAGATACGCAGTATTTT.

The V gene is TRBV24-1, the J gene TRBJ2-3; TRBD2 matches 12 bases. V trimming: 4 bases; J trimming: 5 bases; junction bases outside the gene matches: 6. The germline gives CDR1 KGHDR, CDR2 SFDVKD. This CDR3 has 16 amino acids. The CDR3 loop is CATSDGLAGREDTQYF. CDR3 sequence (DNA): TGTGCCACCAGTGACGGACTAGCGGGACGGGAAGATACGCAGTATTTT.

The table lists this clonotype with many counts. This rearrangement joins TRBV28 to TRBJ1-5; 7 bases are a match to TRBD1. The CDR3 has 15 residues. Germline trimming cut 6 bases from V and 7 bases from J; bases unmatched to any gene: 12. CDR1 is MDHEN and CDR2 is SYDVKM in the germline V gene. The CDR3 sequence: CASRRDSRLWQPQHF. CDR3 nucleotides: TGTGCCAGCAGGAGGGACAGCCGTCTTTGGCAGCCCCAGCATTTT. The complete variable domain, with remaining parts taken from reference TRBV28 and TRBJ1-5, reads DVKVTQSSRYLVKRTGEKVFLECVQDMDHENMFWYRQDPGLGLRLIYFSYDVKMKEKGDIPEGYSVSREKKERFSLILESASTNQTSMYLCASRRDSRLWQPQHFGDGTRLSIL.

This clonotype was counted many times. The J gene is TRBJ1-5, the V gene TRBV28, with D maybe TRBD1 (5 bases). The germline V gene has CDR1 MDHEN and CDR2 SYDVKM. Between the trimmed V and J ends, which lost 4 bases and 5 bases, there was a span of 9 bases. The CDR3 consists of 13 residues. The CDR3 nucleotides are TGTGCCAGCAGTTGGGGGGTAGATCAGCCCCAGCATTTT. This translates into CASSWGVDQPQHF.

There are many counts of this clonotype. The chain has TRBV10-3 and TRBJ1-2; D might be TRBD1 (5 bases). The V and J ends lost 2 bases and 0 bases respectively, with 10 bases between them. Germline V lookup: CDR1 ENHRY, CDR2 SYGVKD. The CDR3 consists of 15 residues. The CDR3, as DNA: TGTGCCATCAGTGAGGTTCCGGGACCTAACTATGGCTACACCTTC. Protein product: CAISEVPGPNYGYTF.

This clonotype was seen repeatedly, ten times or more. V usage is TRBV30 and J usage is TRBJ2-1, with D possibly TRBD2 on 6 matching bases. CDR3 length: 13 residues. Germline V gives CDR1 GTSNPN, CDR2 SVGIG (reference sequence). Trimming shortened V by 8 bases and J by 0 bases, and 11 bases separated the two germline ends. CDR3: CAGLLASYNEQFF. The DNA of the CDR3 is TGTGCCGGTCTACTAGCCTCCTACAATGAGCAGTTCTTC.

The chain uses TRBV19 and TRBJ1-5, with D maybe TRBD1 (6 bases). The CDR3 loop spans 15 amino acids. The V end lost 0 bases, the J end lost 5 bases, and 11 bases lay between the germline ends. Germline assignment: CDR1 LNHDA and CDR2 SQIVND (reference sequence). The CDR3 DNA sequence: TGTGCCAGTAGTATAGAGGGGGACACATATCAGCCCCAGCATTTT. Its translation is CASSIEGDTYQPQHF. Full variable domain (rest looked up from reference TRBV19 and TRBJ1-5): DGGITQSPKYLFRKEGQNVTLSCEQNLNHDAMYWYRQDPGQGLRLIYYSQIVNDFQKGDIAEGYSVSREKKESFPLTVTSAQKNPTAFYLCASSIEGDTYQPQHFGDGTRLSIL.

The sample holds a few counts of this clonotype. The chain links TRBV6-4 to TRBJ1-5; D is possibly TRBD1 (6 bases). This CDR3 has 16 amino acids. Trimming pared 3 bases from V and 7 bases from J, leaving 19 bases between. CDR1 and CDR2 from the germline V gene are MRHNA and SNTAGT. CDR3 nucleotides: TGTGCCAGCAGTGAATATTTCGCGGGGGGCGGACAGCCCCAGCATTTT. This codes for CASSEYFAGGGQPQHF.

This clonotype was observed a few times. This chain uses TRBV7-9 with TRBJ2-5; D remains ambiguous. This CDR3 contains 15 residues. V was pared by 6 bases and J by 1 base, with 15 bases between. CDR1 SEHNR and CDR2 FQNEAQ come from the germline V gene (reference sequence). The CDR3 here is CASREIYVGQETQYF. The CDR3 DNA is TGTGCCAGCAGGGAAATTTATGTGGGCCAAGAGACCCAGTACTTC.

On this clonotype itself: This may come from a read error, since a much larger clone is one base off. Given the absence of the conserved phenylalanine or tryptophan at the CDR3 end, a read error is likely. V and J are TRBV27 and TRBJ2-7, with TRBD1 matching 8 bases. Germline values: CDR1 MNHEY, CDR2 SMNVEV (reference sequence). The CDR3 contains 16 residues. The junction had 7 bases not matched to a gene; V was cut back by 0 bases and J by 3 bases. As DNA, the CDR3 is TGTGCCAGCAGTTTATCACCCCCCACAGGGGGCTACGAGCAGTACCTC. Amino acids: CASSLSPPTGGYEQYL.

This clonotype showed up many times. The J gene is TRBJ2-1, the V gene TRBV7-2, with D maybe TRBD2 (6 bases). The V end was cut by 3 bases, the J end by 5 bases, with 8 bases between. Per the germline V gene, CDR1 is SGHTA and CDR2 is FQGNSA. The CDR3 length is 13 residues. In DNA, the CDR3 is TGTGCCAGCAGCTTCGGGACTCACAATGAGCAGTTCTTC. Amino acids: CASSFGTHNEQFF.

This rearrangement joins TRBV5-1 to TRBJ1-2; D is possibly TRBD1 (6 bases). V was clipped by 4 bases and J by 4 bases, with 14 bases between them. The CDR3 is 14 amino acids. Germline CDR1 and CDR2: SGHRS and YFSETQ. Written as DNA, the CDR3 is TGCGCCAGCAGCCGGGAACAGGGACCCTATGGCTACACCTTC. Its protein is CASSREQGPYGYTF.

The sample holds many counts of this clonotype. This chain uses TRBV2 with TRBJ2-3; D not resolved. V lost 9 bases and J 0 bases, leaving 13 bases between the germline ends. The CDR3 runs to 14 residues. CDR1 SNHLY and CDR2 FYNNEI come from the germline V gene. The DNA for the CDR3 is TGTGCCAGTGGGTGGGCGCAAAGCACAGATACGCAGTATTTT. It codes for CASGWAQSTDTQYF.

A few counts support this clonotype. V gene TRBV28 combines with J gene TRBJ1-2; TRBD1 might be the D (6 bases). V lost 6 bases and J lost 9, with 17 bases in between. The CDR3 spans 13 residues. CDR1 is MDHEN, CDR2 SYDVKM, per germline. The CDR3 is CASRVGTFPSYTF. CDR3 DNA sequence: TGTGCCAGCAGGGTCGGGACATTCCCTAGCTACACCTTC.

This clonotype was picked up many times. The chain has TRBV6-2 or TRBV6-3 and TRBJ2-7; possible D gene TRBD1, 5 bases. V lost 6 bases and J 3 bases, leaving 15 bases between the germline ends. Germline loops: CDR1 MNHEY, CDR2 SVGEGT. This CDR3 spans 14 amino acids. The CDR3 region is CASRPETVSYEQYF. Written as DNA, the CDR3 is TGTGCCAGCAGACCAGAGACAGTCAGCTACGAGCAGTACTTC.

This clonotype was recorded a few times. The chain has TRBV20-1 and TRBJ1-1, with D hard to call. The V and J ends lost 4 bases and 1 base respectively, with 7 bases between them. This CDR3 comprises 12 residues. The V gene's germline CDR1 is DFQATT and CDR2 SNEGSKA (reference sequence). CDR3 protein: CSAIPENTEAFF. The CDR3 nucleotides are TGCAGTGCTATACCCGAGAACACTGAAGCTTTCTTT.

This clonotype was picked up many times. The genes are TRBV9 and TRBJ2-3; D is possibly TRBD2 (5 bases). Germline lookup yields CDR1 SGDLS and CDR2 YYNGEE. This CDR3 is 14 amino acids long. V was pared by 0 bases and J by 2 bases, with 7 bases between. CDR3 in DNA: TGTGCCAGCAGCGTAGCGGGGTACACAGATACGCAGTATTTT. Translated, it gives CASSVAGYTDTQYF.

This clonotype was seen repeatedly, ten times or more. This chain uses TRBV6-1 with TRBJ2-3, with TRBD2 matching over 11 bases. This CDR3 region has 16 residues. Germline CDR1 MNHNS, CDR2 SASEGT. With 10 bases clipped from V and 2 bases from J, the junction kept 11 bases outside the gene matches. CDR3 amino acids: CATQRGLAEPTDTQYF. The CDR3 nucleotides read TGTGCCACCCAACGGGGACTAGCGGAGCCCACAGATACGCAGTATTTT.

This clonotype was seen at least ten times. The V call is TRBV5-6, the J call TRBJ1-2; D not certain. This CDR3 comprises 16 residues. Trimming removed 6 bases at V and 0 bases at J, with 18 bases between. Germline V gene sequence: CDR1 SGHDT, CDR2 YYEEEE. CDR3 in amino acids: CASKIAPAAANYGYTF. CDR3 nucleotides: TGTGCCAGCAAGATAGCCCCCGCGGCCGCTAACTATGGCTACACCTTC. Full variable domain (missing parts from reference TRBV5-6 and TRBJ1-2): DAGVTQSPTHLIKTRGQQVTLRCSPKSGHDTVSWYQQALGQGPQFIFQYYEEEERQRGNFPDRFSGHQFPNYSSELNVNALLLGDSALYLCASKIAPAAANYGYTFGSGTRLTVV.

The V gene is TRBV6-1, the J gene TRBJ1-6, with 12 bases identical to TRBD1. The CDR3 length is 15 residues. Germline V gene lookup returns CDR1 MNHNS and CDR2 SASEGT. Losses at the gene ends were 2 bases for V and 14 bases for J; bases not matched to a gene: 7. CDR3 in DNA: TGTGCCAGCAGTGAACCAGGGACAGGGGGCCCGGCCCTCCACTTT. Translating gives CASSEPGTGGPALHF.

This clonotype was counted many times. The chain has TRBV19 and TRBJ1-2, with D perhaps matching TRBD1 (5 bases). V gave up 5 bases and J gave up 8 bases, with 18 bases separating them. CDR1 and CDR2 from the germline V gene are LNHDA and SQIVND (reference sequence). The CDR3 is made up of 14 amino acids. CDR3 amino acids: CASSGGHSLRGYTF. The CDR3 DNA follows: TGTGCCAGTAGTGGAGGACACTCGCTACGGGGCTACACCTTC.

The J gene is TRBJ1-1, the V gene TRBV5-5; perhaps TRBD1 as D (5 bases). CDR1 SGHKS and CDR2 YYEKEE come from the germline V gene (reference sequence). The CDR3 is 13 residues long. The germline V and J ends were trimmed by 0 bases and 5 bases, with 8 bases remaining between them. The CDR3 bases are TGTGCCAGCAGCTTGGAAGGGGAAACTGAAGCTTTCTTT. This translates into CASSLEGETEAFF.